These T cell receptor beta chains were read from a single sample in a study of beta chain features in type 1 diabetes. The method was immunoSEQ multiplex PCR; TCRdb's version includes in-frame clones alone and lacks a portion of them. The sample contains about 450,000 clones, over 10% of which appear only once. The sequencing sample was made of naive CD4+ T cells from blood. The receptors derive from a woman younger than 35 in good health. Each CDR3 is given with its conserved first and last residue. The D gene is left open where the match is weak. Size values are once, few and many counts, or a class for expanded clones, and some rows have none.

CASSHSGRQTQYF	TGTGCCAGCAGCCACTCCGGGAGACAGACCCAGTACTTC	NA	TRBV7-6	TRBJ2-5	NA
CASSSIRGTVTTDTQYF	TGTGCCAGCAGCTCAATCCGCGGGACAGTAACGACAGATACGCAGTATTTT	NA	TRBV7-2	TRBJ2-3	NA
CASSLRPVRNEKLFF	TGTGCCAGCAGCCTTCGACCCGTAAGAAATGAAAAACTGTTTTTT	NA	TRBV4-2	TRBJ1-4	few
CASSRTLAINYGYTF	TGTGCCAGCAGCCGCACCCTTGCCATTAACTATGGCTACACCTTC	NA	TRBV7-2	TRBJ1-2	NA
CASSRQWQGTDTQYF	TGCGCCAGCAGCCGTCAATGGCAGGGCACAGATACGCAGTATTTT	NA	TRBV4-3	TRBJ2-3	NA
CATRQKSYGYTF	TGTGCCACCCGACAGAAGAGCTATGGCTACACCTTC	NA	TRBV19	TRBJ1-2	NA
CASSPHPGLKFSYNEQFF	TGTGCCAGCAGCCCGCACCCGGGACTCAAGTTCTCCTACAATGAGCAGTTCTTC	NA	TRBV7-6	TRBJ2-1	NA
CASSVAPDRVGTQYF	TGTGCCAGCAGCGTAGCTCCGGACCGAGTCGGGACCCAGTACTTC	NA	TRBV9	TRBJ2-5	few
CASSLRVGSNTGELFF	TGCGCCAGCAGCTTGAGGGTGGGATCGAACACCGGGGAGCTGTTTTTT	NA	TRBV5-1	TRBJ2-2	NA
CASSLWGGEEAFF	TGTGCCAGCAGTTTATGGGGAGGGGAGGAAGCTTTCTTT	NA	TRBV28	TRBJ1-1	few
CASRPGRGTGELFF	TGTGCCAGCCGACCAGGGAGGGGAACCGGGGAGCTGTTTTTT	TRBD2	TRBV2	TRBJ2-2	few
CSVGASGGSYNEQFF	TGCAGCGTTGGGGCTAGCGGGGGCTCCTACAATGAGCAGTTCTTC	TRBD2	TRBV29-1	TRBJ2-1	many
CASSQGLRVDTQYF	TGTGCCAGCAGCCAAGGCCTCCGAGTAGATACGCAGTATTTT	NA	TRBV4-2	TRBJ2-3	few
CASSQGQGASQPQHF	TGTGCCAGCAGTCAGGGACAGGGGGCTTCCCAGCCCCAGCATTTT	TRBD1	TRBV9	TRBJ1-5	few
CASSLRTVENIQYF	TGTGCCAGCTCACTTCGGACGGTGGAAAACATTCAGTACTTC	NA	TRBV18	TRBJ2-4	many
CASTIGTGSYNEQFF	TGTGCCAGCACCATCGGGACAGGGTCGTACAATGAGCAGTTCTTC	TRBD1	TRBV28	TRBJ2-1	NA
CASSQGDRDRGPGRYF	TGCGCCAGCAGCCAAGGGGATCGAGACAGGGGGCCAGGACGGTACTTC	TRBD1	TRBV4-3	TRBJ2-7	few
CASSQVDGVHTQYF	TGCGCCAGCAGCCAAGTCGATGGTGTCCATACGCAGTATTTT	NA	TRBV4-1	TRBJ2-3	NA
CASSSTGINEKLFF	TGTGCCAGCAGCTCCACCGGCATAAATGAAAAACTGTTTTTT	NA	TRBV7-3	TRBJ1-4	once
CASRPAARVGTEAFF	TGTGCCAGCAGGCCCGCGGCCAGGGTGGGCACTGAAGCTTTCTTT	NA	TRBV28	TRBJ1-1	few
CASSHGGAGGVETQYF	TGCGCCAGCAGCCACGGAGGGGCGGGGGGAGTTGAGACCCAGTACTTC	TRBD2	TRBV4-1	TRBJ2-5	NA
CASSQGWRGRTDTQYF	TGTGCCAGCAGCCAAGGCTGGCGGGGCCGCACAGATACGCAGTATTTT	NA	TRBV14	TRBJ2-3	NA
CASSSISSYEQYF	TGTGCCAGCAGTTCTATTAGCTCCTACGAGCAGTACTTC	NA	TRBV7-6	TRBJ2-7	NA
CASSSIAGLSNEQFF	TGTGCCAGCTCCTCGATAGCGGGGCTATCCAATGAGCAGTTCTTC	TRBD2	TRBV18	TRBJ2-1	NA
CASSLGTERFSGANVLTF	TGTGCCAGCAGCCTCGGGACAGAGAGGTTTTCTGGGGCCAACGTCCTGACTTTC	TRBD1	TRBV5-4	TRBJ2-6	NA
CASSQGRDEQFF	TGCGCCAGCAGTCAGGGCCGGGATGAGCAGTTCTTC	NA	TRBV5-1	TRBJ2-1	few
CASSQDPANIQYF	TGTGCCAGCAGCCAAGATCCGGCAAACATTCAGTACTTC	NA	TRBV14	TRBJ2-4	few
CASQRSRDKGEKLFF	TGTGCCAGCCAACGAAGTCGGGACAAGGGTGAAAAACTGTTTTTT	NA	TRBV25-1	TRBJ1-4	NA
CASRPVRVGTGELFF	TGTGCCAGCCGACCTGTCAGGGTCGGCACCGGGGAGCTGTTTTTT	NA	TRBV7-2	TRBJ2-2	few
CASSGRLDTQYF	TGTGCCAGCAGTGGTAGGTTGGATACGCAGTATTTT	NA	TRBV9	TRBJ2-3	NA
CASSPRGQQETQYF	TGTGCCAGCAGCCCGAGGGGCCAGCAAGAGACCCAGTACTTC	NA	TRBV7-3	TRBJ2-5	NA
CASSLPSGSQEQYF	TGCGCCAGCAGCTTGCCTAGCGGGAGTCAAGAGCAGTACTTC	TRBD2	TRBV5-1	TRBJ2-7	few
CASSSKPGQNGYTF	TGTGCCAGCAGCAGTAAACCAGGGCAGAATGGCTACACCTTC	NA	TRBV7-9	TRBJ1-2	NA
CASSLAGLAGYKYF	TGTGCCAGCAGCTTAGCGGGGCTAGCGGGATATAAGTACTTC	TRBD2	TRBV7-9	TRBJ2-7	few
CATSRQGQGRDTIYF	TGTGCCACCAGCCGACAAGGACAGGGAAGAGACACCATATATTTT	TRBD1	TRBV15	TRBJ1-3	few
CASSSQRSGRETQYF	TGTGCCAGCAGTTCCCAGCGAAGCGGGAGGGAGACCCAGTACTTC	TRBD2	TRBV6-5	TRBJ2-5	few
CSVPTGDSETQYF	TGCAGCGTCCCGACAGGGGATTCGGAGACCCAGTACTTC	TRBD1	TRBV29-1	TRBJ2-5	few
CASSFGRAQETQYF	TGCGCCAGCAGCTTCGGCAGGGCCCAAGAGACCCAGTACTTC	NA	TRBV5-1	TRBJ2-5	few
CATSRGGTAYGYTF	TGTGCCACCAGCAGAGGTGGGACAGCCTATGGCTACACCTTC	TRBD1	TRBV15	TRBJ1-2	once
CASSFRYEQYF	TGTGCCAGCAGCTTCCGTTACGAGCAGTACTTC	NA	TRBV7-2	TRBJ2-7	NA
CASSSEVWGGRYF	TGTGCCAGCAGCTCAGAGGTCTGGGGTGGAAGGTATTTT	NA	TRBV9	TRBJ2-3	few
CASSLSDSGSLKTQYF	TGTGCCAGCAGCTTATCCGATAGCGGGAGTTTGAAGACCCAGTACTTC	TRBD2	TRBV7-9	TRBJ2-5	NA
CASSTLAGPSGEQFF	TGTGCCAGCAGCACACTAGCGGGACCATCCGGGGAGCAGTTCTTC	TRBD2	TRBV9	TRBJ2-1	few
CASSQGRQGIYNEQFF	TGCGCCAGCAGCCAAGGGCGACAGGGAATCTACAATGAGCAGTTCTTC	TRBD1	TRBV4-1	TRBJ2-1	few
CASSSRVTLDF	TGTGCCAGCAGCTCACGTGTGACGCTCGACTTC	NA	TRBV7-2	TRBJ2-5	few
CASSSGQGAYEQYF	TGTGCCAGCAGCTCGGGCCAGGGGGCCTACGAGCAGTACTTC	TRBD1	TRBV7-9	TRBJ2-7	NA
CSVENGDRDGYTF	TGCAGCGTTGAAAATGGGGACAGGGATGGCTACACCTTC	TRBD1	TRBV29-1	TRBJ1-2	NA
CARSQGFSASGSYEQYF	TGTGCCCGCAGCCAAGGATTCTCGGCTAGCGGTTCCTACGAGCAGTACTTC	TRBD2	TRBV4-2	TRBJ2-7	NA
CASSFDRTRSGWQFF	TGTGCCAGCAGCTTTGACCGAACGAGGTCGGGCTGGCAGTTCTTC	NA	TRBV11-2	TRBJ2-1	NA
CASSSTTGSGETQYF	TGTGCCAGCAGCTCTACTACAGGGTCGGGAGAGACCCAGTACTTC	NA	TRBV5-4	TRBJ2-5	NA
CSVFGGHEQFF	TGCAGCGTTTTCGGGGGGCATGAGCAGTTCTTC	NA	TRBV29-1	TRBJ2-1	many
CASSHGGTENTEAFF	TGTGCCAGCAGCCATGGCGGGACAGAGAACACTGAAGCTTTCTTT	TRBD1	TRBV5-4	TRBJ1-1	few
CASRPTESSYEQYF	TGTGCCAGCAGGCCCACGGAGAGCTCCTACGAGCAGTACTTC	NA	TRBV7-9	TRBJ2-7	NA
CSVGDRSSPLHF	TGCAGCGTAGGGGACAGGTCTTCACCCCTCCACTTT	TRBD1	TRBV29-1	TRBJ1-6	NA
CASSATDRGDEKLFF	TGTGCCAGCAGTGCGACCGACAGGGGAGATGAAAAACTGTTTTTT	TRBD1	TRBV25-1	TRBJ1-4	NA
CASSLATDTQYF	TGTGCCAGCAGCTTGGCTACAGATACGCAGTATTTT	NA	TRBV7-2	TRBJ2-3	NA
CASSPNTETQYF	TGTGCCAGCTCACCAAATACAGAGACCCAGTACTTC	NA	TRBV18	TRBJ2-5	few
CASSLRGGPQEQFF	TGTGCCAGCAGCCTCCGAGGGGGACCCCAGGAGCAGTTCTTC	NA	TRBV7-2	TRBJ2-1	few